This T cell receptor beta chain was profiled in a study of blood T cells in healthy people across ages. In terms of origin and age, donors were healthy Caucasian individuals from Russia aged about 6 to 90. The study isolated at least 6.5 million PBMCs from each sample. Every sample gave at least 5.5 micrograms of total RNA when it was extracted. Then a second PCR, running about 6 to 11 cycles, was carried out with a sample-barcoded 5' primer and a J-beta primer mix. Every molecule of cDNA carried a tag from a template-switch adaptor with 12 random nucleotides. TCRdb used MiXCR to reprocess the 5' RACE reads, holding one entry per CDR3 protein. The table records 700,000 or so distinct CDR3 sequences, approximately 40% of them present only once. The table lists this clonotype with a few counts. Per germline, CDR1 LGHDT and CDR2 YNNKEL (reference sequence). This CDR3 has 14 residues. V dropped 7 bases and J dropped 7; count of bases not matched to a gene: 10.

The receptor comes from a man older than 75 in good health. The gene calls are TRBV3-1 and TRBJ1-2; 9 positions agree with TRBD1. Sequenced: blood. The CDR3 region is CASKSGQGERGYTF. Written as DNA, the CDR3 is TGTGCCAGCAAGTCGGGACAGGGAGAACGTGGCTACACCTTC.